One sample yielded the 8 T cell receptor beta chains listed below, sequenced in a study of PD-1 blockade in classical Hodgkin lymphoma. Only in-frame clones appear in the TCRdb table, and some are missing; sequencing was by immunoSEQ multiplex PCR. Here the sample spans about 47,000 clones, 80% being singletons. As for time point: cycle 4 day 1 (C4D1), after five to seven weeks of nivolumab. After autologous stem cell transplantation all patients relapsed, and prior brentuximab vedotin exposure differed between cohorts. The sequences come from peripheral blood mononuclear cells (PBMCs), collected before the fourth cycle of nivolumab. Receptors originate from a human donor with classical Hodgkin lymphoma.

V gene TRBV5-1 combines with J gene TRBJ1-1, with 11 bases aligning to TRBD1. The CDR3 has 14 residues. CDR1 SGHRS and CDR2 YFSETQ come from the germline V gene. Unmatched junction bases numbered 0, after V lost 4 bases and J lost 1 base. The CDR3 region is CASSGQGANTEAFF. For the CDR3, the DNA is TGCGCCAGCAGCGGACAGGGGGCGAACACTGAAGCTTTCTTT.

The gene calls are TRBV5-4 and TRBJ1-2; D might be TRBD1 (6 bases). V dropped 4 bases and J dropped 8 bases, with 21 bases sitting between them. The germline CDR1 and CDR2 sequences are SGHNT and YYREEE (reference sequence). The length of the CDR3 is 15 residues. CDR3 nucleotide sequence: TGTGCCAGCAGCCCCCCGACAGGCCAAGGGAGCGGCTACACCTTC. Its translation is CASSPPTGQGSGYTF.

This clone was observed once. The V and J genes are TRBV7-7 and TRBJ2-5, with TRBD2 matching 14 bases. Germline V gene sequence: CDR1 SSHAT, CDR2 FNYEAQ (reference sequence). J lost 3 bases, V lost 5 bases, and 2 bases had no gene match. CDR3 length: 15 residues. Here the CDR3 DNA reads TGTGCCAGCAGCAGACTAGCGGGGGGGGAAGAGACCCAGTACTTC. Residues: CASSRLAGGEETQYF. The whole variable domain, filled in from reference TRBV7-7 and TRBJ2-5, reads GAGVSQSPRYKVTKRGQDVTLRCDPISSHATLYWYQQALGQGPEFLTYFNYEAQPDKSGLPSDRFSAERPEGSISTLTIQRTEQRDSAMYRCASSRLAGGEETQYFGPGTRLLVL.

The chain carries TRBV6-1 and TRBJ1-4; 7 bases align to TRBD1. From germline, CDR1 is MNHNS and CDR2 SASEGT. The V gene end was trimmed by 6 bases and the J gene end by 2 bases; junction bases not matched to a gene: 3. This CDR3 contains 14 residues. CDR3 region: CASRTGSTNEKLFF. The CDR3, as DNA: TGTGCCAGCAGGACAGGGTCTACTAATGAAAAACTGTTTTTT.

This chain connects TRBV5-6 to TRBJ2-2; 12 nucleotides match TRBD2. Per the germline V gene, CDR1 is SGHDT and CDR2 is YYEEEE. The CDR3 covers 16 residues. Trimming removed 3 bases from V and 5 bases from J; junction bases left unmatched: 5. The CDR3 DNA follows: TGTGCCAGCAGCTCGCTCGGGACTAGCGGGACCGGGGAGCTGTTTTTT. As protein: CASSSLGTSGTGELFF.

This clone has a single count. V and J are TRBV11-2 and TRBJ2-5, with D perhaps TRBD2 (6 bases). V lost 1 base and J lost 5, with 11 bases in between. CDR1 and CDR2 from the germline V gene are SGHAT and FQNNGV. This CDR3 contains 14 residues. In DNA, the CDR3 is TGTGCCAGCAGCTTAGGGGACTCCAGGGAGACCCAGTACTTC. Translation gives CASSLGDSRETQYF.

The rearrangement links TRBV7-6 to TRBJ2-7; the D is unclear. The CDR3 spans 14 residues. Per germline, CDR1 SGHVS and CDR2 FNYEAQ. V shed 5 bases and J shed 7 bases, with 18 bases lying between them. The CDR3 protein is CASSPLSGAREQYF. The CDR3 DNA follows: TGTGCCAGCAGCCCTTTGTCTGGAGCGAGGGAGCAGTACTTC.

The CDR3 is CSVEEDSGAGYGYTF. The CDR3, as DNA: TGCAGCGTTGAAGAAGATAGCGGGGCGGGCTATGGCTACACCTTC. This chain joins TRBV29-1 and TRBJ1-2, with TRBD1 as a possible D gene (5 bases). Germline V CDR1 and CDR2: SQVTM, ANQGSEA. The CDR3 loop spans 15 amino acids. Deletions cut 0 bases from V and 4 bases from J, with 15 bases between.